The source of this T cell receptor beta chain is a study of blood T cell repertoires in COVID-19. Looking at the study overall: Specimens from acute and convalescent COVID-19 originated in the United States, Italy and Spain. PBMCs, B-cell-depleted T cells, or T cells provided the cDNA or gDNA that made up the material.

As handled by the study authors: Nucleated cell number was recorded as an estimate derived from reference gene primer amplification. The data were produced by immunoSEQ multiplex PCR, yet TCRdb's version contains in-frame clones alone and is incomplete. The DNA was the basis for D and trimming; V, J and clone size are from that table. The data contain some 78,000 clones, 75% to 90% of them seen just once; the ten biggest clones take up around 12%. The CDR3 runs to 14 residues. CDR1 SGHRS and CDR2 YFSETQ come from the germline V gene. V lost 1 base to trimming and J lost 0 bases, with 7 bases between them.

The sequenced material came from peripheral blood. The rearrangement joins TRBV5-1 to TRBJ1-1, with D uncertain. This clonotype was obtained from a man aged 65 to 79 with active or convalescent COVID-19. The CDR3 coding sequence is TGCGCCAGCAGCTTGTTACAGCTGAACACTGAAGCTTTCTTT. Residues: CASSLLQLNTEAFF. The full variable domain, rest sourced from reference TRBV5-1 and TRBJ1-1, is KAGVTQTPRYLIKTRGQQVTLSCSPISGHRSVSWYQQTPGQGLQFLFEYFSETQRNKGNFPGRFSGRQFSNSRSEMNVSTLELGDSALYLCASSLLQLNTEAFFGQGTRLTVV.